The subject of this entry is one T cell receptor (beta chain). The clone's antigen remains unknown. No much larger clone is present one base from it, and per-base qualities are unavailable. Library preparation used PCR. TCRdb records Illumina HiSeq 4000 as the sequencer. High-throughput sequencing was used to profile the TCR beta-chain CDR3 region of every patient. The paper's data handling went like this. Drawing on CDR3 differences between clinicopathological groups, the researchers built a classifier meant to tell apart patients with distant-metastatic papillary thyroid cancer. To measure repertoire diversity the researchers used the Shannon index, while the Morisita-Horn index served to gauge how similar the tumor and blood repertoires were. TCRdb reprocessed the public reads (quality trimming at Q25 with fastp, clone calling with MiXCR) and kept in-frame beta chains. TCRdb's processing, not the authors' own work, is the source of the V and J calls. This sample has around 20,000 clones in its table, and under 35% of those were observed once. The top ten hold 6% to 7.5% of the sample.

The source of the sample is a study of metastatic and nonmetastatic thyroid tumors (dated by TCRdb to 2018 to 2020). Background for the entire study: Repertoires from peripheral blood and from tumor or nodule tissue samples of malignant and benign thyroid patients were compared.

No treatment had been received by any patient before thyroid surgery. Using T-cell receptor beta sequencing, the study looked back at clinical samples from patients collected from about 2011 to 2019. General conclusions and limits of the study: In both blood and tumor samples, malignant tumors were reported to have significantly higher TCR beta diversity than benign nodules.

CDR1 is given as MDHEN and CDR2 as SYDVKM, both from the germline V gene. V gives up 3 bases and J gives up 6 bases, and the segment between their germline ends measures 11 bases. The CDR3 covers 14 residues, taking in both the cysteine and the phenylalanine. CDR3 DNA only is kept here, 42 bases in frame from base 1. The chain couples TRBV28 to TRBJ2-2; the D gene is possibly TRBD1, with 5 bases matching. This clonotype was obtained from a female donor with papillary thyroid cancer or a benign thyroid nodule (not recorded which). Some clones in this sample may be carry-over from other donors' samples. Sequencing used blood. The CDR3 region reads CASSLARVAGELFF. The DNA sequence reads TGTGCCAGCAGTTTGGCCAGGGTCGCCGGGGAGCTGTTTTTT.